This record covers a single T cell receptor beta chain. Germline and junction disagree at one end, which may indicate a read error. This entry belongs to a study of cytomegalovirus exposure and HLA in healthy donors. Per the germline V gene, CDR1 is ENHRY and CDR2 is SYGVKD. The CDR3 totals 14 residues. The PCR used 60 Vbeta and 13 Jbeta primers. Using immunoSEQ multiplex PCR, the repertoire was profiled, and TCRdb retains in-frame clones only, with some absent. The table includes hundreds of thousands of clones, roughly four fifths detected once. The sequenced sample was PBMCs. The rearrangement uses TRBV10-3 and TRBJ2-3; tentatively, D is TRBD1 (5 bases). This receptor was taken from a woman in her thirties or forties in good health and CMV-seronegative. CDR3 region: CAITETDLTDTQYF. DNA of the CDR3: TGTGCCATCACTGAGACAGACCTCACAGATACGCAGTATTTT.